This T cell receptor (beta chain) derives from a study of CD8 T cells in Susac syndrome (dated by TCRdb to between 2018 and 2020). Study-wide context: Among the Susac syndrome patients who were sequenced, clinically active disease was present in six and clinical remission was observed in about eight. Whether CD8+ T cell activation and differentiation in Susac syndrome was antigen driven was tested using repertoire sequencing. At blood withdrawal, Susac syndrome patients were either therapy-naive, taking corticosteroids (in some cases with IVIg as well), or taking IVIg alone. CD8+ T cell repertoire clonality was compared between 11 to 12 healthy donors, some 14 Susac syndrome patients and around 15 multiple sclerosis patients.

RNA was extracted with the RNeasy kit and about 0.5 to 1 ug was reverse transcribed using random hexamers. The immunoSEQ multiplex PCR assay, which covers 54 Vbeta and 13 Jbeta segments, was used to amplify TCR beta CDR3 regions. To correct PCR amplification bias, a synthetic template baseline was used for both primer optimization and computational correction. In the paper's pipeline: Only productive sequences were kept, with reads annotated to V, D and J genes according to IMGT and analyzed in immunoSEQ Analyzer. Clonality was computed as one minus Shannon entropy normalized by log2 of the number of productive unique sequences. For each patient and control, public and private clones were evaluated among the 100 most prevalent clones. Susac-specific clones were defined as absent from healthy and MS cohorts, 850 to 1,300 published viral clones and other ImmuneACCESS disease sequences. The public reads were run again by TCRdb, first through fastp at Q25 and then through MiXCR, and only productive beta chains were kept. Under each unique CDR3 protein, matching rows form one entry showing the most common genes and DNA. TCRdb's processing, not the authors', yielded these V and J calls. The sample table shows 65,000 to 95,000 distinct CDR3 sequences, and about 93% are seen once. The top ten hold more than 0.8% of the sample.

The investigation overall reported the following: Clonal expansion was observed in Susac syndrome CD8+ repertoires, with the highest expansion in CD8+ TEMRA cells and greater expansion in clinically active than in remitting patients. The TCR sequencing and HLA analysis was acknowledged to have included a relatively small number of individuals. In the total CD8+ and CD8+ TEMRA repertoires, 15 to 20 and five Susac-specific public clones, respectively, were identified.

Remarks on this clonotype: No cognate antigen has been identified for it. No per-base quality is available; no much larger clone lies one base away.

V lost 11 bases and J lost 5 bases; the stretch between them is 15 bases long. Its CDR3 holds 13 amino acids, cysteine through phenylalanine. Solely the CDR3 DNA is kept, with 39 bases framed from the first base. The germline V gene encodes CDR1 MDHEN and CDR2 SYDVKM. Peripheral blood CD8+ and CD4+ T cells from healthy donors, Susac syndrome patients and multiple sclerosis patients were profiled using high-throughput TCR beta sequencing. Susac syndrome patients met recently defined diagnostic criteria for definite or probable disease. Bulk CD8+ and CD4+ T cells were purified magnetically by negative isolation, whereas CD8+ TEMRA cells were enriched by FACS. Blood was collected in EDTA tubes and processed within 24 hours, with PBMCs isolated through density gradient centrifugation. PBMCs intended for TCR sequencing were frozen in liquid nitrogen and were later thawed in a 37 degrees C water bath. The sorted or isolated CD4+, CD8+ and CD8+ TEMRA cells reached a purity of at least 90%.

Sample: CD8+ T cells from PBMCs. The receptor comes from a human donor with Susac syndrome. In this chain, TRBV28 is recombined with TRBJ1-4; TRBD1 is a possible D gene, resting on 5 matching bases. The encoded CDR3 is CALGGRLNEKLFF. At the DNA level, the sequence is TGTGCCCTGGGGGGACGCTTAAATGAAAAACTGTTTTTT. With the portions outside the CDR3 filled from the reference TRBV28 and TRBJ1-4 genes, the complete variable region becomes DVKVTQSSRYLVKRTGEKVFLECVQDMDHENMFWYRQDPGLGLRLIYFSYDVKMKEKGDIPEGYSVSREKKERFSLILESASTNQTSMYLCALGGRLNEKLFFGSGTQLSVL.